A single sample is the source of the 17 T cell receptor beta chains below, sequenced in a study of post-analysis software for immune sequencing data (dated by TCRdb to 2015 to 2017). Libraries were built with PCR. The instrument was an Illumina HiSeq 2500. To reduce PCR and sequencing biases, unique molecular identifiers were built into the TCR beta cDNA libraries. TCRdb's own reprocessing of the public reads used fastp at Q25 and MiXCR and kept productive beta chains. Here each entry gathers all rows of one CDR3 protein and keeps the most common genes and DNA. A total of some 450,000 distinct CDR3 sequences appear in this sample, over 35% of them only once. Over 10% of the sample is in the top ten clones. General conclusions and limits of the study: Roughly 5 TRBV segments, including TRBV5-6, TRBV5-1 and TRBV20-1, were significantly more frequent in patients than controls.

These receptors' targets are unknown. Specimen: blood. Receptors were obtained from a girl between 5 and 17 years old with multiple sclerosis.

The V call is TRBV21-1, the J call TRBJ2-4. The J call may be wrong; the DNA end is better matched by TRBJ2-7. TRBV21-1 is a listed pseudogene. The CDR3 length is 14 residues. This chain's CDR3 is CASSKRNRTYEQYF. In DNA, the CDR3 is TGTGCCAGCAGCAAAAGAAATCGGACCTACGAGCAGTACTTC.

The rearrangement links TRBV11-2 to TRBJ1-5; 7 bases align to TRBD1. The V gene end was trimmed by 5 bases and the J gene end by 3 bases; junction bases not matched to a gene: 4. From germline, CDR1 is SGHAT and CDR2 FQNNGV. The CDR3 is 14 residues long. The CDR3 here is CASSRQGFNQPQHF. CDR3 nucleotides: TGTGCCAGCAGCCGACAGGGTTTCAATCAGCCCCAGCATTTT.

This clonotype was observed a handful of times. The chain links TRBV5-1 to TRBJ2-7; tentatively, D is TRBD1 (5 bases). V was clipped by 4 bases and J by 0 bases, with 17 bases between them. CDR1 is SGHRS and CDR2 is YFSETQ in the germline V gene. The CDR3 is 16 amino acids. The CDR3 protein is CASSPWGRPFSYEQYF. Written as DNA, the CDR3 is TGCGCCAGCAGCCCCTGGGGCAGGCCTTTCTCCTACGAGCAGTACTTC.

The V gene is TRBV12-3 or TRBV12-4, the J gene TRBJ2-4, with 9 nucleotides matching TRBD2. This CDR3 spans 17 amino acids. J gave up 6 bases and V 3 bases, and 12 bases lay outside the gene matches. The CDR3 region has the DNA TGTGCCAGCAGTTTGAGGACTAGCGAGGGCCGGGGAAACATTCAGTACTTC. Its protein is CASSLRTSEGRGNIQYF.

The rearrangement links TRBV28 to TRBJ2-7, with D maybe TRBD2 (5 bases). The J call is uncertain, as TRBJ2-5 better fits the DNA end. The CDR3 is 16 amino acids. Looked up from germline, CDR1 is MDHEN and CDR2 is SYDVKM. As DNA, the CDR3 is TGTGCCAGCAGTTTTTCAACGGGGTCGTCCCAAGAGACCCAGTACTTC. It encodes CASSFSTGSSQETQYF.

For the CDR3, the DNA is TGTGCCACCAGCAGAGCAGAAGGCAGGATCTACACCGGGGAGCTGTTTTTT. Its protein is CATSRAEGRIYTGELFF. This chain uses TRBV15 with TRBJ2-2; D remains ambiguous. The CDR3 runs to 17 residues. Between the trimmed V and J ends, which lost 1 base and 3 bases, there was a span of 15 bases. Germline CDR1 is LNHNV and CDR2 is YYDKDF (reference sequence).

This sequence joins TRBV4-1 and TRBJ2-4; D unresolved. CDR3 length equals 13 residues. The V and J ends lost 6 bases and 7 bases respectively, with 13 bases between them. Germline CDR1 is MGHRA and CDR2 is YSYEKL. CDR3 in amino acids: CASRGVGWNIQYF. In nucleotides, the CDR3 is TGCGCCAGCAGAGGAGTGGGATGGAACATTCAGTACTTC.

The chain links TRBV25-1 to TRBJ2-1; a weak D match, TRBD1 (5 bases). Trimming cost V 7 bases and J 12 bases, with 16 bases left between them. The CDR3 covers 12 residues. Germline assignment: CDR1 MGHDK and CDR2 SYGVNS. The CDR3 is CASNRGSLGQFF. The CDR3 DNA sequence: TGTGCCAGCAATAGGGGATCTCTCGGGCAGTTCTTC.

This clonotype has more than one count but fewer than ten. The V call is TRBV5-1, the J call TRBJ1-4, with TRBD1 as a possible D gene (6 bases). CDR3 length: 15 amino acids. The V and J ends lost 0 bases and 7 bases respectively, with 13 bases between them. From germline, CDR1 is SGHRS and CDR2 YFSETQ. The CDR3 bases are TGCGCCAGCAGCTTGGCTCCAGGGGTTTTTGAAAAACTGTTTTTT. It encodes CASSLAPGVFEKLFF.

V is TRBV20-1 and J is TRBJ2-1; 12 bases match TRBD2. Trimming took 1 base from V and 10 from J; bases not matched to a gene: 20. The CDR3 contains 19 residues. Germline V gene data show CDR1 as DFQATT and CDR2 as SNEGSKA (reference sequence). CDR3 nucleotide sequence: TGCAGTGCTAGAGTGCGACTAGCGGGAGATATCCATGGGGCGAAAGAGCAGTTCTTC. Translating it yields CSARVRLAGDIHGAKEQFF.

The genes are TRBV15 and TRBJ1-4, with D unclear. Germline CDR1 and CDR2: LNHNV and YYDKDF (reference sequence). The CDR3 extends over 16 amino acids. V lost 0 bases and J lost 3, with 11 bases in between. The CDR3 nucleotides are TGTGCCACCAGCAGAGAGCGGGGTATGGCTAATGAAAAACTGTTTTTT. This codes for CATSRERGMANEKLFF.

The gene calls are TRBV20-1 and TRBJ2-6; D perhaps matches TRBD1 (6 bases). Per the germline V gene, CDR1 is DFQATT and CDR2 is SNEGSKA (reference sequence). V was clipped by 5 bases and J by 1 base, with 12 bases between them. CDR3 length equals 15 residues. The CDR3 DNA reads TGCAGTGCTGGGCCGACAGGATCTGGGGCCAACGTCCTGACTTTC. This codes for CSAGPTGSGANVLTF.

This clonotype was found a few times. The rearrangement joins TRBV9 to TRBJ2-5, with 7 bases that match TRBD1. The CDR3 has 17 amino acids. Unmatched junction bases numbered 14, after V lost 2 bases and J lost 4 bases. Germline CDR1 is SGDLS and CDR2 is YYNGEE. Here the CDR3 DNA reads TGTGCCAGCAGCGTTACAGCCGGGACAGAGAATTTAGAGACCCAGTACTTC. Protein sequence: CASSVTAGTENLETQYF.

This clonotype was seen more than once but under ten times. The chain has TRBV28 and TRBJ2-7, with TRBD1 matching over 8 bases. J lost 2 bases, V lost 6 bases, and 15 bases had no gene match. Germline CDR1 and CDR2: MDHEN and SYDVKM. CDR3 size: 17 residues. The CDR3 DNA reads TGTGCCAGCAGCCCTACCAGACAGGGGATGGGGACCTACGAGCAGTACTTC. Translating it yields CASSPTRQGMGTYEQYF. Combining the CDR3 with reference TRBV28 and TRBJ2-7 gives the whole variable domain DVKVTQSSRYLVKRTGEKVFLECVQDMDHENMFWYRQDPGLGLRLIYFSYDVKMKEKGDIPEGYSVSREKKERFSLILESASTNQTSMYLCASSPTRQGMGTYEQYFGPGTRLTVT.

CDR3 sequence reads: CASSFEGTYEQYF. The CDR3 region has the DNA TGTGCCAGCAGTTTCGAAGGAACCTACGAGCAGTACTTC. V usage is TRBV28 and J usage is TRBJ2-5, with unresolved D. The DNA end is a closer match to TRBJ2-7, so the J assignment may be wrong. The CDR3 is made up of 13 amino acids. Germline-derived CDR1 and CDR2 are MDHEN and SYDVKM.

This chain links TRBV14 with TRBJ2-7; 12 bases align to TRBD2. CDR3 size: 18 residues. V gave up 4 bases and J gave up 1 base; unmatched junction bases: 11. Germline CDR1 SGHDN, CDR2 FVKESK. The CDR3 loop is CASSLYPGLAGFSYEQYF. The CDR3 coding sequence is TGTGCCAGCAGCCTCTACCCAGGACTAGCGGGATTTTCCTACGAGCAGTACTTC.

This clonotype was detected ten times or more. V is TRBV11-1 and J is TRBJ2-1; D perhaps matches TRBD1 (6 bases). Deletions cut 5 bases from V and 4 bases from J, with 12 bases between. Germline loops: CDR1 SGHAT, CDR2 FQDESV (reference sequence). The CDR3 spans 14 residues. CDR3 sequence reads: CASSRDNLYNEQFF. The CDR3 DNA sequence: TGTGCCAGCAGCAGGGACAACCTATACAATGAGCAGTTCTTC.